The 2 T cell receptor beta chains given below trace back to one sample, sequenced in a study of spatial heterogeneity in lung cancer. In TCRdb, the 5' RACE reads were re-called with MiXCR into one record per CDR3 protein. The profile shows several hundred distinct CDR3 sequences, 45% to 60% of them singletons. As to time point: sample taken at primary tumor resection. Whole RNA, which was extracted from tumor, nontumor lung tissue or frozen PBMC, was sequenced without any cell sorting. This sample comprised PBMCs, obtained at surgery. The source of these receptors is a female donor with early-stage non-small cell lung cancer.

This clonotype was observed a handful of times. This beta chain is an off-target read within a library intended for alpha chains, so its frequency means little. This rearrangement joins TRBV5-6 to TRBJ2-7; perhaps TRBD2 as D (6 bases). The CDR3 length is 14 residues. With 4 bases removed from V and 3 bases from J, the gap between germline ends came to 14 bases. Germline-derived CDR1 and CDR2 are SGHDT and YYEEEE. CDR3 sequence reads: CASSGVEGGYEQYF. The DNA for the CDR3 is TGTGCCAGCAGCGGGGTGGAGGGAGGCTACGAGCAGTACTTC. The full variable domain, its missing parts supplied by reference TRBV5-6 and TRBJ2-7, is DAGVTQSPTHLIKTRGQQVTLRCSPKSGHDTVSWYQQALGQGPQFIFQYYEEEERQRGNFPDRFSGHQFPNYSSELNVNALLLGDSALYLCASSGVEGGYEQYFGPGTRLTVT.

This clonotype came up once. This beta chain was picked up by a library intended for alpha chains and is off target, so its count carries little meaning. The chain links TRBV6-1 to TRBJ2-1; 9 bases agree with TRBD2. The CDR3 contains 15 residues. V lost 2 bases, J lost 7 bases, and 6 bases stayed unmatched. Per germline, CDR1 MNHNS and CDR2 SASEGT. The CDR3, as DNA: TGTGCCAGCAGTGAACACGCGGGAGGGCCGAATGAGCAGTTCTTC. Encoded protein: CASSEHAGGPNEQFF.